This T cell receptor beta chain was observed in a study of blood T cell repertoires in COVID-19. At the level of the study: Material from acute and convalescent COVID-19 was sourced from the United States, Italy and Spain.

Profiling relied on immunoSEQ multiplex PCR, and the TCRdb table lists in-frame clones only, not all of them. The repertoire holds 70,000 or so clones, with 76% as singletons. This CDR3 contains 15 residues. The germline V gene encodes CDR1 SGHRS and CDR2 YFSETQ. J was trimmed by 4 bases and V by 3 bases; bases with no gene match: 6. This receptor was taken from a man between 60 and 75 years old with COVID-19, enrolled during active disease. The V and J genes are TRBV5-1 and TRBJ1-4; 7 positions agree with TRBD1. Specimen: peripheral blood. CDR3 bases: TGCGCCAGCAGCTCTCAAGGGACAGATAATGAAAAACTGTTTTTT. This sequence encodes CASSSQGTDNEKLFF. Full variable domain (missing parts from reference TRBV5-1 and TRBJ1-4): KAGVTQTPRYLIKTRGQQVTLSCSPISGHRSVSWYQQTPGQGLQFLFEYFSETQRNKGNFPGRFSGRQFSNSRSEMNVSTLELGDSALYLCASSSQGTDNEKLFFGSGTQLSVL.